These 30 T cell receptor beta chains were sequenced from one sample in a study of blood T cell repertoires in COVID-19. Assay used: immunoSEQ multiplex PCR; TCRdb lists only in-frame clones, some missing. The repertoire holds 150,000 to 200,000 clones, with about 82% as singletons. Sequenced: peripheral blood. The receptors derive from a woman under 40 with acute or convalescent COVID-19.

This clone came up a few times. This chain joins TRBV27 and TRBJ2-7, with TRBD1 as a possible D gene (6 bases). Germline-derived CDR1 and CDR2 are MNHEY and SMNVEV (reference sequence). V lost 6 bases, J lost 4 bases, and 25 bases lay in between. The CDR3 has 17 residues. The CDR3 nucleotides are TGTGCCAGCAGCCCTCTCCAGGGGCCGCTGGCTGGGTACGAGCAGTACTTC. This translates into CASSPLQGPLAGYEQYF.

The chain couples TRBV4-3 to TRBJ2-3; 7 nucleotides match TRBD1. Germline assignment: CDR1 LGHNA and CDR2 YSLEER. The CDR3 length is 16 residues. V dropped 0 bases and J dropped 4; count of bases not matched to a gene: 7. CDR3 DNA sequence: TGCGCCAGCAGCCAAGATTTAGGGGGCCGACCAGATACGCAGTATTTT. Its protein is CASSQDLGGRPDTQYF.

V and J are TRBV5-1 and TRBJ1-3; D is possibly TRBD1 (6 bases). There are 16 residues in the CDR3. V was cut by 3 bases and J by 0 bases, with 13 bases left in between. CDR1 is SGHRS, CDR2 YFSETQ, per germline. The CDR3 protein is CASSSDQGLSGNTIYF. In DNA form, the CDR3 reads TGCGCCAGCAGCTCCGATCAGGGGCTCTCTGGAAACACCATATATTTT.

V usage is TRBV19 and J usage is TRBJ2-5, with D possibly being TRBD1 (6 bases). Germline V CDR1 and CDR2: LNHDA, SQIVND (reference sequence). Between the trimmed V and J ends, which lost 5 bases and 7 bases, there was a span of 17 bases. The CDR3 loop spans 14 amino acids. DNA of the CDR3: TGTGCCAGTAGTTTTCAGGGGCCCCGGGGGACCCAGTACTTC. Amino acids: CASSFQGPRGTQYF.

This clone appeared a few times. The chain has TRBV9 and TRBJ1-3; 8 nucleotides align to TRBD1. This CDR3 region has 16 residues. Germline CDR1 reads SGDLS; CDR2 reads YYNGEE. J lost 2 bases, V lost 0 bases, and 4 bases had no gene match. CDR3 sequence (DNA): TGTGCCAGCAGCGTAGATCAGGGGGCCGCTGGAAACACCATATATTTT. This translates into CASSVDQGAAGNTIYF.

The rearrangement joins TRBV6-6 to TRBJ2-7; 7 bases line up with TRBD2. V lost 4 bases and J lost 3; bases outside the gene matches: 6. Germline V gene sequence: CDR1 MNHNY, CDR2 SVGAGI (reference sequence). The CDR3 is 14 amino acids. CDR3 in amino acids: CASSFGRGNYEQYF. CDR3 sequence (DNA): TGTGCCAGCAGTTTTGGGCGGGGGAACTACGAGCAGTACTTC.

This rearrangement joins TRBV2 to TRBJ2-5; D is ambiguous. Trimming left V 4 bases short and J 2 bases short, with 8 bases between. Looked up from germline, CDR1 is SNHLY and CDR2 is FYNNEI. The CDR3 is made up of 13 amino acids. CDR3 loop: CASSVSDQETQYF. The CDR3 nucleotides are TGTGCCAGCAGTGTCTCAGATCAAGAGACCCAGTACTTC.

V usage is TRBV2 and J usage is TRBJ1-3; D is undetermined. Germline V CDR1 and CDR2: SNHLY, FYNNEI. V dropped 4 bases and J dropped 5 bases, with 12 bases sitting between them. This CDR3 region has 14 residues. The CDR3 DNA sequence: TGTGCCAGCAGTGGGACGGGAGCGAGAAACACCATATATTTT. This codes for CASSGTGARNTIYF.

The rearrangement links TRBV12-2 to TRBJ2-7; the table's TRBD2 call for D was not verified on the DNA. TRBV12-2 is a pseudogene locus. CDR3 length: 14 residues. The CDR3 reads CASRPGGANYEQYF. As DNA, the CDR3 is TGTGCAAGTAGGCCGGGAGGAGCGAACTACGAGCAGTACTTC.

The chain combines TRBV11-2 with TRBJ1-2; perhaps TRBD1 as D (5 bases). The ends were cut back, 5 bases at V and 4 bases at J, with 11 bases in the middle. Germline loops: CDR1 SGHAT, CDR2 FQNNGV. There are 13 residues in the CDR3. The CDR3 here is CASSRVRGYGYTF. The CDR3 nucleotides read TGTGCCAGCAGCCGAGTAAGGGGCTATGGCTACACCTTC.

V and J are TRBV5-4 and TRBJ1-6; unclear D gene. The CDR3 sequence is 14 residues long. Germline values: CDR1 SGHNT, CDR2 YYREEE (reference sequence). Trimming pared 7 bases from V and 6 bases from J, leaving 14 bases between. CDR3 coding DNA: TGTGCCAGCCGAACAGAGTCTTTTAATTCACCCCTCCACTTT. Translating it yields CASRTESFNSPLHF. The variable domain in full, with the rest retrieved from reference TRBV5-4 and TRBJ1-6, is ETGVTQSPTHLIKTRGQQVTLRCSSQSGHNTVSWYQQALGQGPQFIFQYYREEENGRGNFPPRFSGLQFPNYSSELNVNALELDDSALYLCASRTESFNSPLHFGNGTRLTVT.

This clone occurred a few times. V and J are TRBV5-1 and TRBJ1-5, with D perhaps TRBD1 (6 bases). V lost 4 bases to trimming and J lost 4 bases, with 18 bases between them. The CDR3 sequence is 16 residues long. CDR1 and CDR2 (germline): SGHRS, YFSETQ. This CDR3 reads CASSPTGPGRNQPQHF. CDR3 nucleotide sequence: TGCGCCAGCAGCCCTACAGGGCCTGGTCGGAATCAGCCCCAGCATTTT.

In this sample, this clone turned up once. This chain uses TRBV15 with TRBJ1-3; no clear D gene. The CDR3 runs to 17 residues. Germline V gene data show CDR1 as LNHNV and CDR2 as YYDKDF (reference sequence). The V gene lost 0 bases and the J gene lost 0 bases, with 12 bases spanning the gap. Here the CDR3 reads CATSRDPLRVSGNTIYF. CDR3 DNA sequence: TGTGCCACCAGCAGAGATCCCCTCCGGGTCTCTGGAAACACCATATATTTT.

The chain carries TRBV4-2 and TRBJ1-6; no definite D call. V was clipped by 0 bases and J by 7 bases, with 16 bases between them. Germline CDR1 LGHNA, CDR2 YNFKEQ. The CDR3 consists of 17 residues. The CDR3 sequence is CASSQDRRAAGNSPLHF. The CDR3 DNA reads TGTGCCAGCAGCCAAGACCGTAGGGCGGCGGGCAATTCACCCCTCCACTTT.

This rearrangement joins TRBV14 to TRBJ1-6, with D hard to call. CDR3 length equals 12 residues. The V gene's germline CDR1 is SGHDN and CDR2 FVKESK. Trimming removed 3 bases from V and 15 bases from J, with 12 bases in between. The CDR3 is CASSHPDGVLHF. The DNA for the CDR3 is TGTGCCAGCAGCCACCCAGACGGAGTCCTCCACTTT.

This clone has only one observation. This chain uses TRBV30 with TRBJ1-2, with 10 bases matching TRBD1. Germline V gene sequence: CDR1 GTSNPN, CDR2 SVGIG (reference sequence). After removal of 1 base from V and 2 bases from J, the junction contained 4 bases not matched to a gene. The CDR3 consists of 15 residues. The CDR3 DNA is TGTGCCTGGAGTGCCCCGGGACAGGGGAACTATGGCTACACCTTC. This codes for CAWSAPGQGNYGYTF.

This chain links TRBV6-6 with TRBJ1-1, with D possibly TRBD1 on 6 matching bases. The CDR3 runs to 14 residues. Deletions cut 6 bases from V and 4 bases from J, with 15 bases between. Germline loops: CDR1 MNHNY, CDR2 SVGAGI (reference sequence). DNA of the CDR3: TGTGCCAGCAGCCTCAAACAGGGAGTCACTGAAGCTTTCTTT. Translating gives CASSLKQGVTEAFF.

The rearrangement joins TRBV5-5 to TRBJ1-4; no clear D gene. The CDR3 consists of 12 residues. CDR1 is SGHKS and CDR2 is YYEKEE in the germline V gene (reference sequence). Trimming stripped 1 base from V and 5 bases from J, with 3 bases between. CDR3 amino acids: CASSLLNEKLFF. The CDR3 nucleotides read TGTGCCAGCAGCTTGCTCAATGAAAAACTGTTTTTT. Variable domain in full (rest from reference TRBV5-5 and TRBJ1-4): DAGVTQSPTHLIKTRGQQVTLRCSPISGHKSVSWYQQVLGQGPQFIFQYYEKEERGRGNFPDRFSARQFPNYSSELNVNALLLGDSALYLCASSLLNEKLFFGSGTQLSVL.

The chain employs TRBV5-1 and TRBJ2-2, with TRBD2 matching 7 bases. The length of the CDR3 is 14 residues. Trimming removed 7 bases from V and 4 bases from J; junction bases left unmatched: 7. Germline loops: CDR1 SGHRS, CDR2 YFSETQ. The DNA of the CDR3 is TGCGCCAGCCGCGGGAGTCTCGGCACCGGGGAGCTGTTTTTT. It codes for CASRGSLGTGELFF.

The V gene is TRBV6-4, the J gene TRBJ2-3; TRBD2 aligns across 13 bases. The CDR3 has 17 residues. CDR1 is MRHNA, CDR2 SNTAGT, per germline. Unmatched junction bases numbered 9, after V lost 6 bases and J lost 3 bases. The CDR3 loop is CASSETSGGAGTDTQYF. The CDR3 DNA is TGTGCCAGCAGCGAAACTAGCGGGGGGGCCGGGACAGATACGCAGTATTTT.

The V and J genes are TRBV6-6 and TRBJ2-7, with 9 bases aligning to TRBD1. Trimming at V came to 9 bases and at J to 0 bases, leaving 9 bases not matched to a gene. CDR3 length: 15 residues. The V gene's germline CDR1 is MNHNY and CDR2 SVGAGI (reference sequence). The DNA of the CDR3 is TGTGCCAGTGCATTCCGGGACAGGGCCTCCTACGAGCAGTACTTC. Residues: CASAFRDRASYEQYF.

The V gene is TRBV6-5, the J gene TRBJ1-2; 9 bases align to TRBD1. The V segment lost 6 bases and the J segment 4 bases; nucleotides outside the gene matches: 6. The CDR3 consists of 14 residues. Germline CDR1 MNHEY, CDR2 SVGAGI. The CDR3 sequence: CASSPGTGRYGYTF. In nucleotides, the CDR3 is TGTGCCAGCAGCCCGGGGACAGGGCGCTATGGCTACACCTTC.

This chain connects TRBV14 to TRBJ2-7; TRBD2 is a possible D gene (5 bases). V lost 1 base and J lost 0, with 16 bases in between. CDR1 is SGHDN and CDR2 is FVKESK in the germline V gene. The length of the CDR3 is 17 residues. CDR3 residues: CASSQVLRLAGSYEQYF. The CDR3 DNA follows: TGTGCCAGCAGCCAAGTGCTCAGACTTGCGGGCTCCTACGAGCAGTACTTC.

The chain carries TRBV7-9 and TRBJ1-4; D is ambiguous. The CDR3 contains 14 residues. Germline V gene sequence: CDR1 SEHNR, CDR2 FQNEAQ (reference sequence). V was trimmed by 6 bases and J by 5 bases, leaving 13 bases between them. Here the CDR3 reads CASSPGFLNEKLFF. The CDR3 DNA follows: TGTGCCAGCAGTCCAGGATTTTTGAATGAAAAACTGTTTTTT.

The chain couples TRBV19 to TRBJ1-1, with D unclear. CDR1 is LNHDA and CDR2 is SQIVND in the germline V gene (reference sequence). V dropped 1 base and J dropped 10 bases, with 10 bases sitting between them. The CDR3 has 12 amino acids. Written as DNA, the CDR3 is TGTGCCAGTAGTATAGTAGGAGGGCGAGCTTTCTTT. Protein: CASSIVGGRAFF. The full variable domain, in which reference TRBV19 and TRBJ1-1 provide the parts outside the CDR3, is DGGITQSPKYLFRKEGQNVTLSCEQNLNHDAMYWYRQDPGQGLRLIYYSQIVNDFQKGDIAEGYSVSREKKESFPLTVTSAQKNPTAFYLCASSIVGGRAFFGQGTRLTVV.

V gene TRBV7-2 combines with J gene TRBJ1-6; D not certain. Deletions cut 5 bases from V and 6 bases from J, with 11 bases between. The CDR3 has 14 amino acids. CDR1 is SGHTA and CDR2 is FQGNSA in the germline V gene. In DNA, the CDR3 is TGTGCCAGCAGCGGTCGGTTCTCTAATTCACCCCTCCACTTT. This codes for CASSGRFSNSPLHF.

The V call is TRBV18, the J call TRBJ1-1; perhaps TRBD1 as D (6 bases). Germline CDR1 KGHSH, CDR2 LQKENI. This CDR3 spans 18 amino acids. The V gene lost 3 bases and the J gene lost 2 bases, with 22 bases spanning the gap. CDR3 sequence reads: CASSPRQIGGPTNTEAFF. The CDR3, as DNA: TGTGCCAGCTCACCGAGGCAGATAGGGGGACCTACTAACACTGAAGCTTTCTTT.

This rearrangement joins TRBV5-1 to TRBJ2-1; 12 bases line up with TRBD1. V lost 0 bases, J lost 8 bases, and 3 bases stayed unmatched. Germline CDR1 reads SGHRS; CDR2 reads YFSETQ. This CDR3 spans 15 amino acids. CDR3 in DNA: TGCGCCAGCAGCTTGGCCGGGACAGGGGGCTATGAGCAGTTCTTC. It yields the protein CASSLAGTGGYEQFF.

The chain couples TRBV7-9 to TRBJ2-7; the match to TRBD1 covers 12 bases. The V gene end was trimmed by 6 bases and the J gene end by 1 base; junction bases not matched to a gene: 4. Germline V lookup: CDR1 SEHNR, CDR2 FQNEAQ (reference sequence). This CDR3 region has 15 residues. CDR3 residues: CASRGTGGTSYEQYF. The CDR3 region has the DNA TGTGCCAGCAGGGGGACAGGGGGCACGTCCTACGAGCAGTACTTC.

The chain is built from TRBV5-6 and TRBJ1-1, with unresolved D. This CDR3 is built from 14 residues. V was clipped by 2 bases and J by 4 bases, with 12 bases between them. Looked up from germline, CDR1 is SGHDT and CDR2 is YYEEEE. CDR3 residues: CASSLEGSGTEAFF. CDR3 DNA sequence: TGTGCCAGCAGCTTAGAGGGATCAGGCACTGAAGCTTTCTTT.